The subject of this entry is one T cell receptor (beta chain). Which antigen it targets is not known. No much larger clone exists at a distance of one base, and base qualities are not known. This record belongs to a study of T cell responses to AZD1222 COVID-19 vaccine (dated by TCRdb to the early 2020s). Context from the whole study: AZD1222 recipients with second doses at about 4 weeks or about 12 weeks were pooled, because spike-specific TCR depth and breadth did not differ between schedules. TCR sequencing was performed for over 230 trial participants, of whom 200 to 210 were given two doses of AZD1222 and some 25 were given two doses of MenACWY control vaccine. Trial participants were enrolled by age into subgroups of 18-55, 56-69 and 70-plus years, and about 150, 27 and 61 TCR-sequenced participants, respectively, were included in these subgroups. The research as a whole found: A significant rise in spike-specific TCR breadth and depth was observed after two AZD1222 doses relative to day 0 and relative to MenACWY recipients. Participants were mostly white British and included more females than males, and it was suggested by the authors that clonal diversity may have been underestimated. Conclusions about previously exposed vaccinees are limited because only six or seven AZD1222 recipients were SARS-CoV-2 seropositive at baseline. Vaccine-associated CD4 TCRs spanned the whole spike protein, with dominant responses in regions 160-218 and 743-854. In the small 56-69-year group, the increase in depth fell short of significance, most likely because of low power. Epitopes outside the regions mutated in the B.1.351 and B.1.1.7 variants were reportedly recognized by nearly half of the unique spike-specific TCRs. Because no day 14 peak-response samples were available, repertoires were characterized only after the peak T cell response.

The time point label corresponds to: baseline before first vaccination. Vaccinee samples were obtained from the UK trials COV001 and COV002, which included a single-blind randomized controlled phase 2/3 trial of AZD1222 (ChAdOx1 nCoV-19) in healthy adults. Trial participant PBMC samples were collected at day 0 and day 28 after the second dose for TCRbeta chain sequencing. The CDR3 regions of human TCRbeta chains were analyzed by immunosequencing. Regarding the original processing steps: TCRs in the repertoires were matched against a reference library of SARS-CoV-2-specific TCRs that had been generated with the MIRA antigen-specificity platform. Breadth was defined as the fraction of unique TCRs that were SARS-CoV-2-associated. Depth was defined as the fraction of total T cells that were SARS-CoV-2-associated. Using the MIRA data, each spike-specific TCR was assigned both to the spike region to which the TCR was reactive and to a CD4 or CD8 class. Log10-transformed breadth and depth values were compared by one-way ANOVA with Sidak's multiple comparisons tests. TCRdb limited this immuneACCESS table to in-frame rearrangements with V and J called. A share of clones is missing; checked studies link under half to unresolved V genes, and the rest is unexplained. V, J and clone size were drawn from that table, and D and trimming were deduced from the DNA. The sample data list about 150,000 clones, and 85% to 95% of these were observed just once. The ten largest clones take up 1.1% to 1.5% of the sample.

The sample consisted of peripheral blood, taken on day 0 of AZD1222 vaccination. The receptor comes from an adult in good health.

The nucleotides read TGCGCCAGCAGCCAAGCACTAGAAGATACGCAGTATTTT. Its protein product is CASSQALEDTQYF. The chain joins TRBV4-3 to TRBJ2-3; perhaps TRBD2 is the D gene, with 5 bases matching. The cysteine opens and the phenylalanine closes a CDR3 of 13 amino acids. Of the read, only the CDR3 DNA is kept; its 39 bases are in frame from base 1. The germline V gene supplies CDR1 LGHNA and CDR2 YSLEER. V lost 1 base and J lost 5 bases; the stretch between them is 7 bases long.